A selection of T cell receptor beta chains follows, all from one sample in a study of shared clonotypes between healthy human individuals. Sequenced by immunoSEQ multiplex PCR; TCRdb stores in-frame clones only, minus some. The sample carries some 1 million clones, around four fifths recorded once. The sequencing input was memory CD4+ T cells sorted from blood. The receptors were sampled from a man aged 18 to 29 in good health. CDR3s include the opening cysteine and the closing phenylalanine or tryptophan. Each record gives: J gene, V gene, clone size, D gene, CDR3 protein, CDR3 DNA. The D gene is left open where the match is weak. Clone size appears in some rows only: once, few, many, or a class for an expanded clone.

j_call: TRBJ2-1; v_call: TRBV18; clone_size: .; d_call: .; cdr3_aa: CASSPIGSVNNEQFF; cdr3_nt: TGTGCCAGCTCACCAATAGGGAGTGTCAACAATGAGCAGTTCTTC
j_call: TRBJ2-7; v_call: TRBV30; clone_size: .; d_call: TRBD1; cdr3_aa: CAWSEGQGWREQYF; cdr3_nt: TGTGCCTGGAGTGAGGGACAGGGATGGCGCGAGCAGTACTTC
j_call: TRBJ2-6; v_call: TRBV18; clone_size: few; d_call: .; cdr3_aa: CASSPPGAGAAGANVLTF; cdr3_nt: TGTGCCAGCTCACCTCCCGGGGCGGGCGCGGCCGGGGCCAACGTCCTGACTTTC
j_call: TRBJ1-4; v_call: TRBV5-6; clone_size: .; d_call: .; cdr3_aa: CASSFPGLSEKLFF; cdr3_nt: TGTGCCAGCAGCTTTCCAGGTCTGAGCGAAAAACTGTTTTTT
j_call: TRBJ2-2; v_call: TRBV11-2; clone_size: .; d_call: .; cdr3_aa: CASSFAQNTGELFF; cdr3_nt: TGTGCCAGCAGCTTTGCGCAGAACACCGGGGAGCTGTTTTTT
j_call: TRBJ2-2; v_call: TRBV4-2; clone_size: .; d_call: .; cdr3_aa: CASSQEGAATGELFF; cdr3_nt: TGTGCCAGCAGCCAAGAGGGGGCGGCCACCGGGGAGCTGTTTTTT
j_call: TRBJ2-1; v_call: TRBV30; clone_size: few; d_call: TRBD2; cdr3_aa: CAWCSGGYNEQFF; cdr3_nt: TGTGCCTGGTGTAGCGGGGGCTACAATGAGCAGTTCTTC
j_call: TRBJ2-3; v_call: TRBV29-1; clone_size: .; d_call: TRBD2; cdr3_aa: CSVVLAGGPTDTQYF; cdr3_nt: TGCAGCGTTGTACTAGCGGGAGGGCCGACAGATACGCAGTATTTT
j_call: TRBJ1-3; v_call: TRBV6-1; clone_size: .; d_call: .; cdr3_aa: CASSEFPSGASGNTIYF; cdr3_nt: TGTGCCAGCAGTGAATTCCCTTCAGGGGCGTCTGGAAACACCATATATTTT
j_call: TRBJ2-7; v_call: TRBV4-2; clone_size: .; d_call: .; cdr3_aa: CASSSLVHEQYF; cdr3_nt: TGTGCCAGCAGCTCACTAGTACACGAGCAGTACTTC
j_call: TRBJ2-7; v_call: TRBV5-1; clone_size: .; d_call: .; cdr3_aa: CASSSSTVSYEQYF; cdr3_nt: TGCGCCAGCAGCTCTTCGACAGTCTCCTACGAGCAGTACTTC
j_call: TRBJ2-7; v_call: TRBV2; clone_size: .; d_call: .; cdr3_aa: CASNLQGGYEQYF; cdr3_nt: TGTGCCAGCAACTTGCAGGGGGGGTACGAGCAGTACTTC
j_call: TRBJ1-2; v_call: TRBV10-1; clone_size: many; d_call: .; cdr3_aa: CASSESTGYGYTF; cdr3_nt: TGCGCCAGCAGTGAGTCGACAGGCTATGGCTACACCTTC
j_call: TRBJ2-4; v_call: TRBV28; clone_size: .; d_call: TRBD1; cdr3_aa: CASSGRPTGKAFKNIQYF; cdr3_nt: TGTGCCAGCAGTGGCCGCCCGACAGGGAAGGCGTTCAAAAACATTCAGTACTTC
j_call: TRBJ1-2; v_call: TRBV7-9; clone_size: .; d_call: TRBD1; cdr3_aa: CATTRSGTGDGYTF; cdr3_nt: TGTGCCACCACTCGGTCCGGGACAGGGGATGGCTACACCTTC
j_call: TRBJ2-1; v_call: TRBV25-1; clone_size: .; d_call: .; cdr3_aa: CASSEFGAEQFF; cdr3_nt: TGTGCCAGCAGTGAGTTCGGGGCCGAGCAGTTCTTC
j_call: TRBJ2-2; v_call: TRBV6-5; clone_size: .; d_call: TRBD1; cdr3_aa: CASRNTGGYTGELFF; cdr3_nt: TGTGCCAGCAGGAACACAGGGGGGTACACCGGGGAGCTGTTTTTT
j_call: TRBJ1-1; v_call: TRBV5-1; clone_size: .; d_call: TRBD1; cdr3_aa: CASSWGDRDVRNTEAFF; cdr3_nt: TGCGCCAGCAGCTGGGGGGACAGGGATGTCCGGAACACTGAAGCTTTCTTT
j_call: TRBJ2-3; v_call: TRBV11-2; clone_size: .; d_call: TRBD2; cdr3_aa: CASSLGTSGRSTDTQYF; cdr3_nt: TGTGCCAGCAGCTTAGGGACTAGCGGGAGGAGCACAGATACGCAGTATTTT
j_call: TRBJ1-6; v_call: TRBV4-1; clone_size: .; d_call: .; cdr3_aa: CASSQETGGRQSPLHF; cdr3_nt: TGCGCCAGCAGCCAAGAAACCGGGGGAAGGCAATCACCCCTCCACTTT
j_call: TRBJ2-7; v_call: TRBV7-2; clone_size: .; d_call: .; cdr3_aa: CASSPAGLFSYEQYF; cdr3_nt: TGTGCCAGCAGCCCCGCAGGGTTATTCTCCTACGAGCAGTACTTC
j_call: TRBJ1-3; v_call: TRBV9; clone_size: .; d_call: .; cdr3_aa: CASSPEVRLTSGNTIYF; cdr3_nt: TGTGCCAGCAGCCCTGAGGTGCGGCTCACCTCTGGAAACACCATATATTTT
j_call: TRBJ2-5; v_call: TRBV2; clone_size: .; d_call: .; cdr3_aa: CASSEGTRETQYF; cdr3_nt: TGTGCCAGCAGTGAAGGCACGCGAGAGACCCAGTACTTC
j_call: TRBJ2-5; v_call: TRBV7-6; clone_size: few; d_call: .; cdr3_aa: CASSKDRTQETQYF; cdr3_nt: TGTGCCAGCAGCAAAGACAGGACCCAAGAGACCCAGTACTTC
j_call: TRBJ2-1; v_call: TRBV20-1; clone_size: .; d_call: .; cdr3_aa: CSPGKMNEQFF; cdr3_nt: TGCAGTCCCGGGAAGATGAATGAGCAGTTCTTC
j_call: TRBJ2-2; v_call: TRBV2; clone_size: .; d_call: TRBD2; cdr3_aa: CASTPGSSGTTGELFF; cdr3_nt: TGTGCCAGCACCCCGGGGAGTAGCGGGACTACCGGGGAGCTGTTTTTT
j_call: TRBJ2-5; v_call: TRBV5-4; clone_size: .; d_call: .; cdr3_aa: CASSLGTLSRETQYF; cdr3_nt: TGTGCCAGCAGCCTAGGGACTTTGTCAAGAGAGACCCAGTACTTC
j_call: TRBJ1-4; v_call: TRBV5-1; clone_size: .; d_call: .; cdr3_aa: CASSWAGTNEKLFF; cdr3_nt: TGCGCCAGCAGCTGGGCCGGAACTAATGAAAAACTGTTTTTT
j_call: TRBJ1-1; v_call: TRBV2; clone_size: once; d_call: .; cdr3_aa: CASTVAENTEAFF; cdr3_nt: TGTGCCAGCACGGTAGCAGAGAACACTGAAGCTTTCTTT
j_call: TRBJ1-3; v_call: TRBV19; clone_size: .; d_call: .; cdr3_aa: CASSMADLAGRTIYF; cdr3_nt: TGTGCCAGTAGTATGGCGGACCTGGCTGGCCGCACCATATATTTT
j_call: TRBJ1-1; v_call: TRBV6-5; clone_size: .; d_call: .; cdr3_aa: CASMKWGGPEAFF; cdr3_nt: TGTGCCAGCATGAAGTGGGGGGGCCCAGAAGCTTTCTTT
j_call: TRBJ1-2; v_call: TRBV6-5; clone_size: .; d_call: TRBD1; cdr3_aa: CASSPTGGWNYGYTF; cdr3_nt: TGTGCCAGCAGCCCGACAGGGGGCTGGAACTATGGCTACACCTTC
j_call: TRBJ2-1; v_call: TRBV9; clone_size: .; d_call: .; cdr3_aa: CASSPTGSRLEQFF; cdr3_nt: TGTGCCAGCAGCCCAACGGGGTCCCGACTGGAGCAGTTCTTC
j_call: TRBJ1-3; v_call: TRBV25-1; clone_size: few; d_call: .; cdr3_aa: CASSEYGHNGPRNTIYF; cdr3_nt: TGTGCCAGCAGTGAATACGGGCACAATGGCCCGCGAAACACCATATATTTT
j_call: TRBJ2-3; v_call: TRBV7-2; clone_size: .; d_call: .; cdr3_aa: CASSPRDRTQYF; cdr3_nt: TGTGCCAGCAGCCCACGGGACCGTACGCAGTATTTT
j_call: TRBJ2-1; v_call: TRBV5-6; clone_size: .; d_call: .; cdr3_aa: CASSPLGGKYNEQFF; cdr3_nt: TGTGCCAGCAGCCCTCTAGGGGGAAAATACAATGAGCAGTTCTTC
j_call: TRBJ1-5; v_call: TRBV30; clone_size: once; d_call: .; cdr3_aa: CAWSERRETQHF; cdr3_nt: TGTGCCTGGAGCGAACGACGAGAGACCCAGCATTTT
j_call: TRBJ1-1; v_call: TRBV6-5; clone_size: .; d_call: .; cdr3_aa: CASSSPQLGEAFF; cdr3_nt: TGTGCCAGCAGTTCACCGCAACTTGGTGAAGCTTTCTTT
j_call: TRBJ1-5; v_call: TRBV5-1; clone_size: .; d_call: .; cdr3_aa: CASSLDPGGRQPQHF; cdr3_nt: TGCGCCAGCAGCTTAGATCCCGGGGGGCGGCAGCCCCAGCATTTT